This T cell receptor (beta chain) was captured in a study of low-dose radiotherapy and immunotherapy resistance in tumors. Study summary: It was 1 Gy per fraction every two weeks that Cohort 2 received, adding up to 13 Gy over 26 weeks.

Time point denoted: after trial treatment. This sample's treatment: LDRT plus nivolumab, ipilimumab, low-dose cyclophosphamide and aspirin (RACIN trial). The study gave donors nivolumab, ipilimumab, aspirin, low-dose cyclophosphamide and low-dose radiotherapy. TRAV and TRBV primers primed cDNA for both TCRalpha and TCRbeta. It was with a constant-region primer and a V-primer adapter that TCRs were amplified over roughly 20 PCR cycles. The mRNA that was isolated underwent amplification by in vitro transcription. TCRdb passed the reads through MiXCR, listing each CDR3 protein once. The table lists about 91,000 distinct CDR3 sequences, around 20% of them singletons, with 9.5% to 15% in the top ten. Germline values: CDR1 MNHNY, CDR2 SVGAGI (reference sequence). The CDR3 extends over 15 amino acids. Trimming at V came to 6 bases and at J to 6 bases, leaving 7 bases not matched to a gene. The table lists this clonotype with many counts.

The source of this sequence is a female donor with ovarian cancer. This chain joins TRBV6-6 and TRBJ2-1, with 11 bases fitting TRBD2. Sequencing used PBMCs, obtained after low-dose radiotherapy plus immunotherapy. CDR3 DNA: TGTGCCAGCAGATCTATAGCGGGGGGGCGCAATGAGCAGTTCTTC. Residues: CASRSIAGGRNEQFF.